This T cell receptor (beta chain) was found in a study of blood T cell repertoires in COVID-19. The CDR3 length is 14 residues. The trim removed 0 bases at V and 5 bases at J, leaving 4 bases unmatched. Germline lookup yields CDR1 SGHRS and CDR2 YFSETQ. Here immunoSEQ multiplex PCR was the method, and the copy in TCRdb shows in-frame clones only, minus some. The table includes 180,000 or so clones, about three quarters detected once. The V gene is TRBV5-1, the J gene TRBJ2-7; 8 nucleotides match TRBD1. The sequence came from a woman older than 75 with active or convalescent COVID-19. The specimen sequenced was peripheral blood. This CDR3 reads CASSLGQGAHEQYF. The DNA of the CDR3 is TGCGCCAGCAGCTTGGGGCAGGGGGCCCACGAGCAGTACTTC. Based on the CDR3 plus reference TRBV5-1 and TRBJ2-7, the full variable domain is KAGVTQTPRYLIKTRGQQVTLSCSPISGHRSVSWYQQTPGQGLQFLFEYFSETQRNKGNFPGRFSGRQFSNSRSEMNVSTLELGDSALYLCASSLGQGAHEQYFGPGTRLTVT.